This TCR beta chain came from a study of Graves' ophthalmopathy and Graves' hyperthyroidism. This clonotype occurred a few times. This CDR3 has 15 residues. CDR1 and CDR2 from the germline V gene are DFQATT and SNEGSKA (reference sequence). The V end was cut by 0 bases, the J end by 5 bases, with 13 bases between. Amplifying from RNA transcripts, the study obtained TCR beta CDR3 regions. HTBI-primed RT-PCR formed the first round, and a multiplex PCR formed the second. TCRdb analysed the multiplex PCR reads with MiXCR anew, one entry per CDR3 protein. This sample has more than 1,000,000 distinct CDR3 sequences, with roughly two fifths found just once.

This clonotype was obtained from an adult man with Graves' hyperthyroidism. The chain recombines TRBV20-1 with TRBJ1-4; D is possibly TRBD1 (6 bases). Input material: peripheral blood or thyroid tissue (not recorded which). CDR3 loop: CSAREARRGNEKLFF. CDR3 bases: TGCAGTGCTAGAGAGGCTCGCAGGGGAAATGAAAAACTGTTTTTT.